This passage covers 6 T cell receptor beta chains from one sample sequenced in a study of blood T cells in healthy people across ages. Alongside a J-beta primer mix, a sample-barcoded 5' primer served in a second PCR lasting about 7 to 12 cycles. In TCRdb, the 5' RACE reads were re-called with MiXCR into one record per CDR3 protein. This sample carries about 1,500,000 distinct CDR3 sequences, around 39% of them seen once, and the ten largest clones take roughly 7.9%. Sequencing was carried out using blood. Receptors were obtained from a woman aged 18-29 years in good health.

The chain recombines TRBV18 with TRBJ2-7, with D unclear. The CDR3 is 13 amino acids. CDR1 is KGHSH, CDR2 LQKENI, per germline. Between the trimmed V and J ends, which lost 3 bases and 5 bases, there was a span of 11 bases. The DNA for the CDR3 is TGTGCCAGCTCACCGTCCCGGGTCCACGAGCAGTACTTC. Its translation: CASSPSRVHEQYF.

This clonotype was seen more than once but under ten times. The J gene is TRBJ2-4, the V gene TRBV7-2; D is ambiguous. CDR3 length: 17 amino acids. CDR1 and CDR2 from the germline V gene are SGHTA and FQGNSA. V was cut by 5 bases and J by 0 bases, with 17 bases left in between. The CDR3 reads CASSPNYGQLAKNIQYF. CDR3 DNA sequence: TGTGCCAGCAGCCCCAATTATGGGCAGCTAGCCAAAAACATTCAGTACTTC.

This clonotype was recorded many times. The V and J genes are TRBV29-1 and TRBJ2-3; no reliable D call. Trimming pared 3 bases from V and 6 bases from J, leaving 16 bases between. CDR3 length equals 14 residues. Germline assignment: CDR1 SQVTM and CDR2 ANQGSEA. In DNA form, the CDR3 reads TGCAGCGTTGACGGTGGGCCGAGTTCCGATACGCAGTATTTT. Protein product: CSVDGGPSSDTQYF.

This clonotype was seen only a few times. This chain uses TRBV29-1 with TRBJ2-7; 9 positions agree with TRBD1. V shed 5 bases, J shed 6 bases, and the junction held 8 bases outside the gene matches. Germline values: CDR1 SQVTM, CDR2 ANQGSEA. The CDR3 covers 13 residues. The CDR3 region is CSVSRDRVTEQYF. The CDR3 nucleotides are TGCAGCGTTTCTCGGGACAGGGTGACCGAGCAGTACTTC.

The J gene is TRBJ1-2, the V gene TRBV20-1; 9 bases fit TRBD1. The junction had 4 bases not matched to a gene; V was cut back by 1 base and J by 4 bases. CDR3 length: 14 residues. The germline V gene encodes CDR1 DFQATT and CDR2 SNEGSKA (reference sequence). This CDR3 reads CSARGPTGGYGYTF. The CDR3 DNA reads TGCAGTGCTAGAGGACCGACAGGGGGCTATGGCTACACCTTC.

This chain links TRBV5-6 with TRBJ2-3; TRBD1 aligns across 7 bases. V trimming: 0 bases; J trimming: 6 bases; junction bases outside the gene matches: 10. The germline V gene has CDR1 SGHDT and CDR2 YYEEEE. The CDR3 contains 16 residues. The CDR3 protein is CASSLGGQGTADTQYF. CDR3 bases: TGTGCCAGCAGCTTGGGGGGGCAGGGGACAGCGGATACGCAGTATTTT.